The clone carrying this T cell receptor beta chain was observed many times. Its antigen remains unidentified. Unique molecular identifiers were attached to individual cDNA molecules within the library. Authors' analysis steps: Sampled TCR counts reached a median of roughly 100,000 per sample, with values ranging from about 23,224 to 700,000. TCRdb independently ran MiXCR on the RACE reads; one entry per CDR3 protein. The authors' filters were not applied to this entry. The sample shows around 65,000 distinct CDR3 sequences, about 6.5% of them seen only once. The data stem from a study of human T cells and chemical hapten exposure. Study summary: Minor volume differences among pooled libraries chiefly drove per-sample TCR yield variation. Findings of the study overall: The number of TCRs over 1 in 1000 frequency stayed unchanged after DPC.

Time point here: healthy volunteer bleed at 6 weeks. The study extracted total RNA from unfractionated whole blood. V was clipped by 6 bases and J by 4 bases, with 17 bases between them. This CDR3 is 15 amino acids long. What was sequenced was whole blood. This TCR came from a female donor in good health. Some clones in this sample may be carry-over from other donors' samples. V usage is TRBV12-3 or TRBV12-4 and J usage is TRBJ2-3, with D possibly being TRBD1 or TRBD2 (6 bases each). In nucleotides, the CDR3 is TGTGCCAGCAGACGCGATCGGGGGCTTTCAGATACGCAGTATTTT. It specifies CASRRDRGLSDTQYF.